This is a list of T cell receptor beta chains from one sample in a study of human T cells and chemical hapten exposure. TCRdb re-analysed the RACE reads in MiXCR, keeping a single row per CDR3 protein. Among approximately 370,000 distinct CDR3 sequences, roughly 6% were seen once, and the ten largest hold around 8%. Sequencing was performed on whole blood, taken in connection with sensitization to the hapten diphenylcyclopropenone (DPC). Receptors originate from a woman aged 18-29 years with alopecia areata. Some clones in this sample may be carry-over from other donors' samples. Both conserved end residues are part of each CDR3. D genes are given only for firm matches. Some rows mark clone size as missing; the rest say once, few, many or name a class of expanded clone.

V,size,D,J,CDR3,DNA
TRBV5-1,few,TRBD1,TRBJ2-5,CASSPGTGGAETQYF,TGCGCCAGCAGCCCCGGGACAGGGGGGGCGGAGACCCAGTACTTC
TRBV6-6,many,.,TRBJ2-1,CASSYPGGGGYNEQFF,TGTGCCAGCAGTTACCCCGGAGGGGGAGGGTACAATGAGCAGTTCTTC
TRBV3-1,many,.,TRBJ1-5,CASSQETGSRNQPQHF,TGTGCCAGCAGCCAGGAAACAGGGAGTAGGAATCAGCCCCAGCATTTT
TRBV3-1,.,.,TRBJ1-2,CASWAGGYGYTF,TGTGCCAGCTGGGCTGGTGGCTATGGCTACACCTTC
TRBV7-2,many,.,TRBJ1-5,CASSQFTTQLSNQPQHF,TGTGCCAGCAGCCAATTCACCACGCAGCTCTCCAATCAGCCCCAGCATTTT
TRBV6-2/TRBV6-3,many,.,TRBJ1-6,CASTKIRQVVGSPLHF,TGTGCCAGCACCAAAATAAGACAGGTCGTCGGTTCACCCCTCCACTTT
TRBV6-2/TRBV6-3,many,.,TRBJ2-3,CAIKQGGPQYF,TGTGCCATCAAACAGGGTGGGCCGCAGTATTTT
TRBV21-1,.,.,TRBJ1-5,CASSKEGYSNQPQHF,TGTGCCAGCAGCAAAGAAGGGTATAGCAATCAGCCCCAGCATTTT
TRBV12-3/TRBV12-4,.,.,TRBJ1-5,CASCFFGRIDQPQHF,TGTGCCAGCTGTTTCTTCGGGAGGATCGATCAGCCCCAGCATTTT
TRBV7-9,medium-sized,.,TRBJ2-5,CASSLEPSYQETQYF,TGTGCCAGCAGCTTAGAGCCATCGTACCAAGAGACCCAGTACTTC
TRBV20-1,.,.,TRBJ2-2,CSASSGGKITGELFF,TGCAGTGCTAGTTCAGGGGGGAAGATCACCGGGGAGCTGTTTTTT
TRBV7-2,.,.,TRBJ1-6,CASSPGPRGGLLNSPLHF,TGTGCCAGCAGCCCGGGACCTCGGGGGGGCTTGTTGAACTCACCCCTCCACTTT
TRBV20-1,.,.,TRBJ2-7,CSAGVPPQEAYYEQYF,TGCAGTGCTGGAGTCCCCCCGCAGGAAGCCTACTACGAGCAGTACTTC
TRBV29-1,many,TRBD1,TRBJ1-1,CSVSGQATAMNTEAFF,TGCAGCGTAAGTGGACAGGCCACGGCTATGAACACTGAAGCTTTCTTT
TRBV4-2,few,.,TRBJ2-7,CASSQAGRGHEQYF,TGTGCCAGCAGCCAAGCAGGCAGGGGACACGAGCAGTACTTC
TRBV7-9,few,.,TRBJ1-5,CASSRDGRQPQHF,TGTGCCAGCAGCCGGGACGGCCGACAGCCCCAGCATTTT
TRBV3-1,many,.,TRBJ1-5,CASSQVLGDGVAQHF,TGTGCCAGCAGCCAAGTTTTAGGGGACGGCGTGGCCCAGCATTTT
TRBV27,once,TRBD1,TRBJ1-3,CASSTYGTGEGNTIYF,TGTGCCAGCAGTACCTATGGGACAGGGGAGGGAAACACCATATATTTT
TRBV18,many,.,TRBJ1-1,CASSPGTSLAEAFF,TGTGCCAGCTCACCCGGGACCTCTCTCGCTGAAGCTTTCTTT
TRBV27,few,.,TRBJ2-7,CASSAQGVPYEQYF,TGTGCCAGCAGTGCGCAGGGCGTCCCCTACGAGCAGTACTTC
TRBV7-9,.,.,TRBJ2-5,CASSLGRSTEETQYF,TGTGCCAGCAGCTTAGGCCGTTCGACGGAAGAGACCCAGTACTTC
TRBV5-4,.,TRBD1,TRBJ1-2,CASSGDRNYGYTF,TGTGCCAGCAGCGGGGACAGAAACTATGGCTACACCTTC
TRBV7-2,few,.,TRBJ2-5,CASSSPQETQYF,TGTGCCAGCAGCTCACCGCAGGAGACCCAGTACTTC
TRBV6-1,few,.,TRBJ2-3,CASSPTRGDTQYF,TGTGCCAGCAGTCCCACCAGAGGTGATACGCAGTATTTT
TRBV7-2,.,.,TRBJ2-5,CASSLALGWDIEETQYF,TGTGCCAGCAGCTTAGCCCTTGGCTGGGATATAGAAGAGACCCAGTACTTC
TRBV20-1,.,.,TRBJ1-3,CSARPIYATTIYF,TGCAGTGCTAGACCCATATATGCAACCACCATATATTTT
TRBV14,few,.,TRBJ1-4,CASSQDSTSEKLFF,TGTGCCAGCAGCCAAGATAGCACCAGTGAAAAACTGTTTTTT
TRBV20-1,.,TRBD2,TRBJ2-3,CSAPVPTSGGDGERDTQYF,TGCAGTGCTCCTGTCCCGACTAGCGGGGGTGACGGGGAGAGGGATACGCAGTATTTT
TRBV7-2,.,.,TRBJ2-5,CASSISFDRRETQYF,TGTGCCAGCAGCATCTCCTTCGACAGGAGAGAGACCCAGTACTTC
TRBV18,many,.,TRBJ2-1,CASSISPNLVSSYNEQFF,TGTGCCAGCTCAATTAGCCCAAATCTCGTGAGCTCCTACAATGAGCAGTTCTTC
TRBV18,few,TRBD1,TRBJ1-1,CASSPYPGTENTEAFF,TGTGCCAGCTCCCCTTACCCCGGGACAGAGAACACTGAAGCTTTCTTT
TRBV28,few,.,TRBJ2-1,CASNGGNNEQFF,TGTGCCAGCAACGGGGGCAACAATGAGCAGTTCTTC
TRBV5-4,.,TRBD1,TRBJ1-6,CASSLTGGADSPLHF,TGTGCCAGCAGCTTGACAGGGGGCGCGGATTCACCCCTCCACTTT
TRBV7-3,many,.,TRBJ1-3,CASSLLQGNTIYF,TGTGCCAGCAGCTTACTTCAGGGAAACACCATATATTTT
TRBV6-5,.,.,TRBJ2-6,CASSYSKRGSGANVLTF,TGTGCCAGCAGTTACTCGAAAAGGGGCTCTGGGGCCAACGTCCTGACTTTC
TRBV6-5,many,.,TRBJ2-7,CASSYPTDLTYEQYF,TGTGCCAGCAGTTACCCAACGGACCTAACCTACGAGCAGTACTTC
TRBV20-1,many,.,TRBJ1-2,CSAKIRDYGYTF,TGCAGTGCCAAAATACGTGACTATGGCTACACCTTC
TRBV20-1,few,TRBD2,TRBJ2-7,CSVSSGTSSYEQYF,TGCAGTGTAAGCTCAGGGACTAGCTCCTACGAGCAGTACTTC
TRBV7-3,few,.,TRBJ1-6,CASSLGVGRGSYNSPLHF,TGTGCCAGCAGCTTAGGAGTGGGCAGGGGATCCTATAATTCACCCCTCCACTTT
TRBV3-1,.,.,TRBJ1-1,CASSHHGEDTEAFF,TGTGCCAGCAGCCACCATGGTGAAGACACTGAAGCTTTCTTT
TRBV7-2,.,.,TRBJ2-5,CASSLAHERTQYF,TGTGCCAGCAGCTTAGCCCACGAGCGGACCCAGTACTTC
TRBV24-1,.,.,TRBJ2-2,CATSGTQGGELFF,TGTGCCACCAGTGGGACCCAAGGCGGGGAGCTGTTTTTT
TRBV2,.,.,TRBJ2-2,CASSGRGRDTGELFF,TGTGCCAGCAGTGGGAGGGGACGGGACACCGGGGAGCTGTTTTTT
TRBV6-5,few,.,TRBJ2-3,CASGVSLSTDTQYF,TGTGCCAGCGGGGTTAGCCTTAGCACAGATACGCAGTATTTT
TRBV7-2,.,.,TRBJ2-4,CASSLGIRVANIQYF,TGTGCCAGCAGCTTAGGCATCAGGGTAGCGAACATTCAGTACTTC
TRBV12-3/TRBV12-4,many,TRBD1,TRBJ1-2,CASSPDRGKRGYTF,TGTGCCAGCAGTCCGGACAGGGGGAAGCGAGGCTACACCTTC
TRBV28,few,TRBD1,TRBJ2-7,CASSHHRGPGEQYF,TGTGCCAGCAGTCACCACAGGGGGCCGGGGGAGCAGTACTTC
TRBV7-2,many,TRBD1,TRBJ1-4,CASSFTQGAVEKLFF,TGTGCCAGCAGCTTTACACAGGGGGCTGTTGAAAAACTGTTTTTT
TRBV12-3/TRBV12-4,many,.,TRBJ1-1,CASQRRTDNSAEAFF,TGTGCCAGCCAACGTCGGACAGATAACAGCGCTGAAGCTTTCTTT
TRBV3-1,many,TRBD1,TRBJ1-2,CASSYSTRQGTTF,TGTGCCAGCAGCTATAGTACAAGACAGGGAACCACCTTC
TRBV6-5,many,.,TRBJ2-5,CASSYGRGGETQYF,TGTGCCAGCAGCTACGGACGAGGCGGGGAGACCCAGTACTTC
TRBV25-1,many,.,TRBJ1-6,CASSVGRGNSPLHF,TGTGCCAGCAGTGTGGGCAGGGGTAATTCACCCCTCCACTTT
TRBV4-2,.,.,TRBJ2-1,CASREEGFDEQFF,TGTGCCAGCAGAGAAGAGGGTTTTGATGAGCAGTTCTTC
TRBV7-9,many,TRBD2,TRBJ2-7,CASSGSGGYEQYF,TGTGCCAGCAGCGGTAGCGGGGGCTACGAGCAGTACTTC
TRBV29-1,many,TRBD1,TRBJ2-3,CSVAGGSGDTQYF,TGCAGCGTTGCAGGGGGCTCAGGGGATACGCAGTATTTT
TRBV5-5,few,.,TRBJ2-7,CASSRVSDSPGFTF,TGTGCCAGCAGCCGAGTATCCGACAGCCCCGGATTTACCTTC